The 30 T cell receptor beta chains below all came from one sample that was sequenced in a study of early T cells in non-severe SARS-CoV-2 infection. TCRdb analysed the 5' RACE reads with MiXCR anew, one entry per CDR3 protein. Of some 57,000 distinct CDR3 sequences listed, around 12% are singletons. Material: whole blood. The receptors come from an adult who was a healthcare worker with PCR-confirmed SARS-CoV-2 infection or an uninfected control (not recorded which).

In this sample, this clonotype turned up a few times. The CDR3 nucleotides read TGTGCCAGCAGCTTGGCCGGTCCAGCCGAGCAGTTCTTC. It is translated as CASSLAGPAEQFF. The chain employs TRBV5-6 and TRBJ2-1, with D unclear. In germline, CDR1 is SGHDT, CDR2 YYEEEE. The CDR3 totals 13 residues. V lost 0 bases to trimming and J lost 10 bases, with 11 bases between them.

The table lists this clonotype with many counts. CDR3 sequence: CASSIRDNNSPLHF. The CDR3 DNA follows: TGTGCCAGCAGCATCAGGGATAACAACTCACCCCTCCACTTT. The chain has TRBV7-9 and TRBJ1-6, with TRBD1 as a possible D gene (5 bases). Trimming took off 5 bases at V and 10 bases at J, with 15 bases between the two ends. Germline CDR1 and CDR2: SEHNR and FQNEAQ (reference sequence). The CDR3 sequence is 14 residues long.

The rearrangement uses TRBV9 and TRBJ2-7, with D unclear. Germline values: CDR1 SGDLS, CDR2 YYNGEE. The V gene lost 4 bases and the J gene lost 1 base, with 12 bases spanning the gap. The CDR3 loop spans 14 amino acids. CDR3: CASSLTFGSYEQYF. As DNA, the CDR3 is TGTGCCAGCAGCCTAACGTTCGGGTCCTACGAGCAGTACTTC. The whole variable domain, filled in from reference TRBV9 and TRBJ2-7, reads DSGVTQTPKHLITATGQRVTLRCSPRSGDLSVYWYQQSLDQGLQFLIQYYNGEERAKGNILERFSAQQFPDLHSELNLSSLELGDSALYFCASSLTFGSYEQYFGPGTRLTVT.

This clonotype was seen a handful of times. The chain carries TRBV9 and TRBJ2-3; D gene uncertain. The length of the CDR3 is 13 residues. Trimming removed 0 bases from V and 4 bases from J, with 6 bases in between. CDR1 is SGDLS, CDR2 YYNGEE, per germline. The CDR3 region is CASSVGHSDTQYF. DNA for the CDR3: TGTGCCAGCAGCGTAGGTCACTCAGATACGCAGTATTTT.

The gene calls are TRBV5-4 and TRBJ2-3; 13 bases align to TRBD2. The CDR3 sequence is 15 residues long. Germline V gene sequence: CDR1 SGHNT, CDR2 YYREEE (reference sequence). J lost 8 bases, V lost 0 bases, and 3 bases had no gene match. The CDR3: CASSLEGLAGLTQYF. The CDR3 region has the DNA TGTGCCAGCAGCTTGGAGGGACTAGCGGGACTTACGCAGTATTTT.

This sequence joins TRBV20-1 and TRBJ1-6; D is uncertain. The ends were cut back, 0 bases at V and 0 bases at J, with 9 bases in the middle. Per germline, CDR1 DFQATT and CDR2 SNEGSKA (reference sequence). The CDR3 has 16 amino acids. DNA for the CDR3: TGCAGTGCTAGAGATCGAGGGAGCTCCTATAATTCACCCCTCCACTTT. Translated, it gives CSARDRGSSYNSPLHF.

The gene calls are TRBV2 and TRBJ2-3; a weak D match, TRBD2 (5 bases). With 7 bases removed from V and 0 bases from J, the gap between germline ends came to 14 bases. CDR1 and CDR2 from the germline V gene are SNHLY and FYNNEI. The CDR3 sequence is 15 residues long. The CDR3 nucleotides read TGTGCCAGCACTCAAATGAGCGGAAGCACAGATACGCAGTATTTT. It yields the protein CASTQMSGSTDTQYF.

This sequence joins TRBV29-1 and TRBJ1-4; D gene unclear. Trimming cost V 4 bases and J 3 bases, with 9 bases left between them. Germline CDR1 SQVTM, CDR2 ANQGSEA. This CDR3 region has 13 residues. This CDR3 is CSVARQSNEKLFF. The CDR3 nucleotides read TGCAGCGTTGCACGGCAATCTAATGAAAAACTGTTTTTT.

This clonotype was found a few times. The chain carries TRBV13 and TRBJ2-7; either TRBD1 or TRBD2 may fit D (5 bases each). CDR3 size: 14 residues. Germline V lookup: CDR1 PRHDT, CDR2 FYEKMQ (reference sequence). Trimming removed 4 bases at V and 2 bases at J, with 12 bases between. CDR3 DNA sequence: TGTGCCAGCAGCTCGGGACGGCTAACCTACGAGCAGTACTTC. It translates to CASSSGRLTYEQYF.

This clonotype occurred a few times. The V and J genes are TRBV9 and TRBJ1-2; 12 bases map to TRBD1. Unmatched junction bases numbered 4, after V lost 2 bases and J lost 5 bases. The CDR3 runs to 15 residues. CDR1 and CDR2 from the germline V gene are SGDLS and YYNGEE. CDR3 region: CASSVGTGGQYGYTF. The DNA of the CDR3 is TGTGCCAGCAGCGTGGGGACAGGGGGCCAGTATGGCTACACCTTC.

V usage is TRBV4-2 and J usage is TRBJ2-1, with D perhaps assigned TRBD1 or TRBD2 (5 bases each). The CDR3 is 14 residues long. Germline V gene sequence: CDR1 LGHNA, CDR2 YNFKEQ. V was cut by 4 bases and J by 2 bases, with 9 bases left in between. For the CDR3, the DNA is TGTGCCAGCAGCCGAGGGGAGCCCTACAATGAGCAGTTCTTC. This sequence encodes CASSRGEPYNEQFF.

The J gene is TRBJ1-2, the V gene TRBV7-2; D is undetermined. CDR1 and CDR2 (germline): SGHTA, FQGNSA. The CDR3 is made up of 14 amino acids. Trimming left V 0 bases short and J 3 bases short, with 8 bases between. CDR3 nucleotide sequence: TGTGCCAGCAGCTTAGCGTGGCAGGACTATGGCTACACCTTC. Protein sequence: CASSLAWQDYGYTF.

The CDR3 nucleotides are TGCGCCAGCCTGGCTTCGGCCTACAATGAGCAGTTCTTC. It yields the protein CASLASAYNEQFF. The chain carries TRBV10-2 and TRBJ2-1; D uncertain. CDR3 length: 13 amino acids. Trimming shortened V by 8 bases and J by 2 bases, and 10 bases separated the two germline ends. The V gene's germline CDR1 is WSHSY and CDR2 SAAADI.

This clonotype was seen only a few times. This sequence joins TRBV3-1 and TRBJ2-3, with D maybe TRBD2 (5 bases). CDR1 and CDR2 (germline): LGHDT, YNNKEL (reference sequence). The CDR3 consists of 14 residues. Trimming removed 5 bases from V and 2 bases from J, with 11 bases in between. The CDR3 DNA reads TGTGCCAGCAGCGGCGGGTCTGACACAGATACGCAGTATTTT. Translated: CASSGGSDTDTQYF.

This clonotype has more than one count but fewer than ten. The chain combines TRBV7-2 with TRBJ1-1; D uncertain. Germline assignment: CDR1 SGHTA and CDR2 FQGNSA. V lost 7 bases and J 1 base, leaving 10 bases between the germline ends. The CDR3 runs 13 residues. For the CDR3, the DNA is TGTGCCAGCACCACGAGACAGAACACTGAAGCTTTCTTT. It is translated as CASTTRQNTEAFF.

The chain employs TRBV2 and TRBJ1-1; D gene ambiguous. Germline V gene lookup returns CDR1 SNHLY and CDR2 FYNNEI. The CDR3 consists of 12 residues. Deletions cut 3 bases from V and 5 bases from J, with 7 bases between. CDR3 sequence (DNA): TGTGCCAGCAGTGAGTGGCAGACTGAAGCTTTCTTT. Protein: CASSEWQTEAFF.

The chain carries TRBV28 and TRBJ2-7; D could derive from TRBD1 or TRBD2 (7 bases each). The germline CDR1 and CDR2 sequences are MDHEN and SYDVKM. This CDR3 spans 15 amino acids. V shed 5 bases and J shed 4 bases, with 18 bases lying between them. The CDR3 DNA is TGTGCCAGCAGTCACCGTGGCAGGGGGGGATACGAGCAGTACTTC. Its translation is CASSHRGRGGYEQYF. The whole variable domain, filled in from reference TRBV28 and TRBJ2-7, reads DVKVTQSSRYLVKRTGEKVFLECVQDMDHENMFWYRQDPGLGLRLIYFSYDVKMKEKGDIPEGYSVSREKKERFSLILESASTNQTSMYLCASSHRGRGGYEQYFGPGTRLTVT.

This clonotype came up many times. This rearrangement joins TRBV15 to TRBJ2-3; unclear D gene. The CDR3 is made up of 13 amino acids. CDR1 is LNHNV, CDR2 YYDKDF, per germline (reference sequence). V lost 5 bases to trimming and J lost 4 bases, with 10 bases between them. DNA of the CDR3: TGTGCCACCAGCTACCGGGCCGCAGATACGCAGTATTTT. This gives the protein CATSYRAADTQYF.

This clonotype was recorded at least ten times. V gene TRBV27 combines with J gene TRBJ2-5; D may correspond to TRBD1 or TRBD2 (5 bases each). V gave up 4 bases and J gave up 0 bases, with 12 bases separating them. The CDR3 is made up of 15 amino acids. The germline gives CDR1 MNHEY, CDR2 SMNVEV (reference sequence). The CDR3 is CASSYLGTNQETQYF. As DNA, the CDR3 is TGTGCCAGCAGTTACCTAGGGACCAACCAAGAGACCCAGTACTTC.

This chain uses TRBV3-1 with TRBJ2-7, with D possibly matching TRBD1 (6 bases). The CDR3 runs 15 residues. Trimming left V 1 base short and J 3 bases short, with 13 bases between. Germline CDR1 and CDR2: LGHDT and YNNKEL (reference sequence). CDR3 bases: TGTGCCAGCAGCCAAGGGGGGCTAGGGAGCTACGAGCAGTACTTC. Translating it yields CASSQGGLGSYEQYF.

The chain combines TRBV28 with TRBJ2-7; no reliable D call. Germline values: CDR1 MDHEN, CDR2 SYDVKM. Trimming shortened V by 3 bases and J by 6 bases, and 3 bases separated the two germline ends. The CDR3 runs 10 residues. The CDR3 coding sequence is TGTGCCAGCAGTTTGGGCGAGCAGTACTTC. Translated, it gives CASSLGEQYF.

This clonotype was seen many times. This chain links TRBV24-1 with TRBJ2-1, with 9 positions matching TRBD1. The V gene end was trimmed by 2 bases and the J gene end by 4 bases; junction bases not matched to a gene: 5. CDR1 is KGHDR, CDR2 SFDVKD, per germline. This CDR3 comprises 16 residues. The CDR3 coding sequence is TGTGCCACCAGTGATTACCGGGACAGGGCTTACAATGAGCAGTTCTTC. Amino acids: CATSDYRDRAYNEQFF.

The rearrangement links TRBV7-2 to TRBJ2-3, with 12 bases fitting TRBD2. The ends lost 5 bases at V and 2 bases at J; junction bases unmatched: 5. The germline V gene has CDR1 SGHTA and CDR2 FQGNSA. The CDR3 extends over 16 amino acids. The CDR3 spells CASSVLAGGLTDTQYF. The CDR3 DNA reads as TGTGCCAGCAGCGTACTAGCGGGAGGCCTCACAGATACGCAGTATTTT. Supplemented by reference TRBV7-2 and TRBJ2-3, the full variable domain reads GAGVSQSPSNKVTEKGKDVELRCDPISGHTALYWYRQSLGQGLEFLIYFQGNSAPDKSGLPSDRFSAERTGGSVSTLTIQRTQQEDSAVYLCASSVLAGGLTDTQYFGPGTRLTVL.

There are many counts of this clonotype. J is TRBJ2-7 and V is TRBV29-1, with D maybe TRBD2 (6 bases). This CDR3 has 13 residues. Deletions cut 3 bases from V and 6 bases from J, with 15 bases between. Germline assignment: CDR1 SQVTM and CDR2 ANQGSEA. CDR3 protein: CSVDGGNRFEQYF. The CDR3 DNA sequence: TGCAGCGTTGACGGAGGGAACCGCTTCGAGCAGTACTTC.

This chain joins TRBV3-2 and TRBJ2-3; the table's D call, TRBD2, has no DNA check behind it. TRBV3-2 is tagged as a pseudogene. CDR3 size: 15 residues. The CDR3 reads CASSQDRGSTDTQYF. CDR3 nucleotide sequence: TGTGCCAGCAGCCAAGATCGCGGGAGCACAGATACGCAGTATTTT.

The chain combines TRBV7-8 with TRBJ2-3; 11 bases agree with TRBD2. The CDR3 has 16 amino acids. Germline CDR1 and CDR2: SGHVS and FQNEAQ. V lost 3 bases and J lost 4; bases outside the gene matches: 6. The CDR3 DNA sequence: TGTGCCAGCAGCTTCTCTAGCGGGAGGAACTCAGATACGCAGTATTTT. Translated, it gives CASSFSSGRNSDTQYF.

In its sample, this clonotype was seen a few times. The chain combines TRBV12-3 or TRBV12-4 with TRBJ2-1; possibly TRBD2 for D (7 bases). The CDR3 is 15 amino acids. V was shortened by 4 bases and J by 10 bases, with 20 bases between the two germline ends. CDR3 amino acids: CASSSPLGGRGEQFF. DNA for the CDR3: TGTGCCAGCAGTTCCCCCCTCGGGGGGCGAGGGGAGCAGTTCTTC.

The rearrangement links TRBV5-1 to TRBJ2-2; a weak D match, TRBD2 (6 bases). The CDR3 consists of 16 residues. The V gene's germline CDR1 is SGHRS and CDR2 YFSETQ. Trimming pared 0 bases from V and 4 bases from J, leaving 13 bases between. In DNA, the CDR3 is TGCGCCAGCAGCTTGGGGACTACAGCTTCCACCGGGGAGCTGTTTTTT. It translates to CASSLGTTASTGELFF.

V is TRBV7-3 and J is TRBJ2-1; 7 bases align to TRBD2. The CDR3 has 15 residues. With V trimmed by 1 base and J by 7 bases, 7 bases remained unmatched. Germline V gene lookup returns CDR1 SGHTA and CDR2 FQGTGA. This CDR3 is CASSLRGGPYNEQFF. DNA of the CDR3: TGTGCCAGCAGCTTAAGGGGAGGGCCATATAATGAGCAGTTCTTC.

The chain carries TRBV6-1 and TRBJ2-1; unclear D gene. Trimming removed 10 bases at V and 0 bases at J, with 16 bases between. Germline-derived CDR1 and CDR2 are MNHNS and SASEGT. The CDR3 loop spans 15 amino acids. CDR3 residues: CATKTGKSSYNEQFF. For the CDR3, the DNA is TGTGCCACCAAGACGGGCAAGAGCTCCTACAATGAGCAGTTCTTC.